Shown below are 17 T cell receptor beta chains from a single sample sequenced in a study of tissue T cells after allogeneic stem cell transplantation. Time point here: mouse harvest day 7 after allogeneic transplant. The graft held 10^6 splenic CD5+ T cells and 10^7 T-cell-depleted bone marrow cells. Clones were sequenced by immunoSEQ multiplex PCR, and TCRdb holds only the in-frame ones, with some missing. The sample records some 8,000 clones, 46% being singletons. Sequencing was performed on gut tissue. These receptors were obtained from a female BALB/c mouse given C57BL/6 T cells with graft-versus-host disease after an allogeneic hematopoietic cell transplant.

This clone is medium-sized (0.01 to 0.1%) by share. Mouse gene names apply. The sequenced fragment ends 1 residue before the CDR3 boundary, so the rest is inferred from the germline J gene. V usage is TRBV17 and J usage is TRBJ2-7, with TRBD2 matching 10 bases. CDR1 is MNHDT, CDR2 YYDKIL, per germline. The CDR3 runs to 13 residues. V dropped 3 bases and J dropped 7; count of bases not matched to a gene: 3. The CDR3 DNA, read in part, is TGTGCTAGCAGTAGCTGGGGGGGCGGGGAACAGTAC. It specifies CASSSWGGGEQY. The complete CDR3 protein is CASSSWGGGEQYF.

A note on this clone: Genes and germline come from the mouse. The CDR3 is cut off 1 residue early in the read; its end comes from the germline J gene. This chain links TRBV15 with TRBJ2-4; TRBD1 or TRBD2 may be the D gene (5 bases each). CDR1 SGHND and CDR2 FRSKSL come from the germline V gene. Trimming cost V 2 bases and J 1 base, with 7 bases left between them. CDR3 length: 14 amino acids. The CDR3 reads CASSLMGRQNTLYF. The DNA read from the CDR3 is TGTGCCAGCAGTTTAATGGGGCGTCAAAACACCTTGTAC.

Comments on this clone: Gene names and germline match the mouse. Read coverage stops 1 residue before the CDR3 terminus; the germline J gene supplies the remainder. The chain carries TRBV24 and TRBJ2-4, with D maybe TRBD1 (7 bases). The CDR3 is 15 residues long. The V end was cut by 3 bases, the J end by 1 base, with 11 bases between. Germline V CDR1 and CDR2: KGHTA, FRNEEI. CDR3 DNA, as far as it was read: TGTGCCAGCAGTCTAAGGGGGCGAGGTCAAAACACCTTGTAC. Protein: CASSLRGRGQNTLY. The entire CDR3 reads CASSLRGRGQNTLYF.

This clone was observed once. The listed genes are named as in mouse. The CDR3 is cut off 1 residue early in the read; its end comes from the germline J gene. The chain couples TRBV23 to TRBJ2-3; the D call in the table, TRBD2, was not verified against the DNA. Germline V CDR1 and CDR2: KGHTA, FQNQQP. There are 16 residues in the CDR3. This CDR3 is CSSSQSSGGGAETLYF. Partial CDR3 DNA: TGCTCCAGCAGTCAATCGAGTGGGGGGGGTGCAGAAACGCTGTAT.

Comments on this clone: Mouse gene names apply. Sequencing ends 1 residue short of the CDR3 end; the germline J gene provides the rest. This specimen includes other DNA sequences encoding the same CDR3. This chain joins TRBV13-2 and TRBJ2-7, with D unclear. V lost 0 bases, J lost 3 bases, and 4 bases lay in between. CDR3 length: 12 amino acids. Germline assignment: CDR1 NNHNN and CDR2 SYGAGS (reference sequence). The sequenced CDR3 bases are TGTGCCAGCGGTGATGCCAGCTATGAACAGTAC. This codes for CASGDASYEQY. The entire CDR3 protein reads CASGDASYEQYF.

In this sample, this clone turned up a few times. Genes here carry mouse names. The read ends 1 residue before the CDR3 terminus; that terminus is restored from the germline J gene. V gene TRBV23 combines with J gene TRBJ2-7; TRBD1, the D gene given by the table, was not confirmed from the DNA. This CDR3 region has 14 residues. The V gene's germline CDR1 is KGHTA and CDR2 FQNQQP. The part of the CDR3 DNA that was read is TGCTCCAGCAGTCAACCGGGACAGACCTATGAACAGTAC. Its protein product is CSSSQPGQTYEQY. The complete CDR3 protein is CSSSQPGQTYEQYF.

As regards this clone: Gene labels here are mouse ones. Coverage ceases 1 residue before the CDR3 finishes, and the germline J gene fills in the end. This chain joins TRBV3 and TRBJ2-4, with 10 nucleotides matching TRBD1. Germline-derived CDR1 and CDR2 are SNHLY and FYNGKV (reference sequence). This CDR3 spans 15 amino acids. V dropped 6 bases and J dropped 0; count of bases not matched to a gene: 3. The CDR3 loop reads CASRRDRGSQNTLYF. The covered CDR3 bases are TGTGCCAGCAGACGGGACAGGGGTAGTCAAAACACCTTGTAC.

To note about this clone: Mouse names are used for the genes. Read data end 1 residue before the CDR3 end; the end is taken from the germline J gene. The chain is built from TRBV26 and TRBJ2-2; D is possibly TRBD2 (7 bases). The CDR3 has 14 amino acids. Per the germline V gene, CDR1 is KGHPV and CDR2 is FQNQEV (reference sequence). The V gene lost 5 bases and the J gene lost 2 bases, with 9 bases spanning the gap. The CDR3 protein is CASSRGANTGQLYF. The sequenced CDR3 bases are TGTGCCAGCAGTAGGGGGGCCAACACCGGGCAGCTCTAC.

To note about this clone: Gene names are the mouse ones. The sequenced fragment ends 1 residue before the CDR3 boundary, so the rest is inferred from the germline J gene. The genes are TRBV31 and TRBJ1-4; the match to TRBD1 covers 8 bases. CDR1 is GKSSPN and CDR2 is SITVG in the germline V gene. Germline trimming cut 0 bases from V and 3 bases from J; bases unmatched to any gene: 3. CDR3 length equals 15 residues. CDR3 DNA, as far as it was read: TGTGCCTGGAGTCTAATGACAGGGGCCAACGAAAGATTATTT. Amino acid sequence: CAWSLMTGANERLF. The complete CDR3 protein is CAWSLMTGANERLFF.

Notes on this clone: Germline and genes here are mouse. The read terminates 1 residue ahead of where the CDR3 ends, so the germline J gene completes it. The rearrangement joins TRBV19 to TRBJ1-1, with D perhaps matching TRBD1 (6 bases). The CDR3 contains 14 residues. The V gene lost 0 bases and the J gene lost 1 base, with 7 bases spanning the gap. Germline V lookup: CDR1 FNHDT, CDR2 SITEND (reference sequence). CDR3: CASSIGTVNTEVFF. Partial CDR3 DNA: TGTGCCAGCAGTATAGGGACAGTAAACACAGAAGTCTTC. The full variable domain, with the rest looked up from reference TRBV19 and TRBJ1-1, is GGIITQTPKFLIGQEGQKLTLKCQQNFNHDTMYWYRQDSGKGLRLIYYSITENDLQKGDLSEGYDASREKKSSFSLTVTSAQKNEMAVFLCASSIGTVNTEVFFGKGTRLTVV.

As concerns this clone: Genes and germline come from the mouse. Incomplete CDR3 DNA: TGCTCCAGCAGTCTCAGGGGGTATAACTATGCTGAGCAGTTC. Protein product: CSSSLRGYNYAEQF. In full, the CDR3 reads CSSSLRGYNYAEQFF. V and J are TRBV23 and TRBJ2-1; TRBD1, the table's D call, lacks a check against the DNA. The CDR3 end lies 1 residue beyond the end of the read and is filled in from the germline J gene. The length of the CDR3 is 15 residues. The germline CDR1 and CDR2 sequences are KGHTA and FQNQQP.

On this clone: These gene names are mouse names. The read gets to within 1 residue of the CDR3 end, and the germline J gene fills in the rest. The chain employs TRBV13-1 and TRBJ2-1; 8 positions agree with TRBD2. V lost 3 bases and J lost 3; bases outside the gene matches: 5. This CDR3 region has 15 residues. Per germline, CDR1 NSHNY and CDR2 SYGAGN. The covered CDR3 bases are TGTGCCAGCAGTGCCCCTGGGGGGATCTATGCTGAGCAGTTC. It specifies CASSAPGGIYAEQF. The full CDR3 protein reads CASSAPGGIYAEQFF.

Points on this clone: Genes and germline come from the mouse. The read is 1 residue too short to cover the CDR3 end, so that end is filled in from the germline J gene. The chain is built from TRBV31 and TRBJ2-2; no firm D call. The CDR3 spans 11 residues. Germline values: CDR1 GKSSPN, CDR2 SITVG. V lost 1 base and J lost 8, with 5 bases in between. The sequenced CDR3 bases are TGTGCCTGGAGTCCGACGGGGCAGCTCTAC. Translating it yields CAWSPTGQLY. The entire CDR3 reads CAWSPTGQLYF.

A remark on this clone: Mouse gene names and germline throughout. The read gets to within 1 residue of the CDR3 end, and the germline J gene fills in the rest. The chain carries TRBV26 and TRBJ2-5; possible D gene TRBD1, 6 bases. Germline CDR1 KGHPV, CDR2 FQNQEV (reference sequence). The V end was cut by 5 bases, the J end by 5 bases, with 8 bases between. The CDR3 is 12 residues long. CDR3 bases read: TGTGCCAGCAGTTCACAGGGAGACACCCAGTAC. Protein: CASSSQGDTQY. The full CDR3 is CASSSQGDTQYF.

Details on this clone: These gene names are mouse names. The read ends 1 residue shy of where the CDR3 ends; the end is completed using the germline J gene. The chain uses TRBV12-2 and TRBJ2-5, with 12 bases matching TRBD2. Germline CDR1 and CDR2: SGHLS and HYDKME. V was pared by 0 bases and J by 6 bases, with 3 bases of the junction left unmatched. This CDR3 has 15 amino acids. Partial CDR3 DNA: TGTGCCAGCTCTCTCGACTGGGGGGGCGAGGACACCCAGTAC. Its protein is CASSLDWGGEDTQY. The complete CDR3 sequence is CASSLDWGGEDTQYF.

This clone was seen a handful of times. Gene labels here are mouse ones. The read gets to within 1 residue of the CDR3 end, and the germline J gene fills in the rest. J is TRBJ1-4 and V is TRBV24; D remains unclear. Trimming removed 2 bases from V and 1 base from J, with 5 bases in between. Germline V CDR1 and CDR2: KGHTA, FRNEEI. This CDR3 spans 14 amino acids. The CDR3 DNA, read in part, is TGTGCCAGCAGTCTGACCAGTTCCAACGAAAGATTATTT. It codes for CASSLTSSNERLF. The whole CDR3 protein reads CASSLTSSNERLFF.

This clone occurred a few times. The gene names here belong to mouse. The DNA ends 1 residue before the CDR3 does, and the rest of the CDR3 is filled in from the germline J gene. The genes are TRBV15 and TRBJ2-5; 9 bases are a match to TRBD2. This CDR3 contains 13 residues. Germline CDR1 SGHND, CDR2 FRSKSL. The V and J ends lost 6 bases and 3 bases, in that order; junction bases with no gene match: 1. CDR3 DNA, as far as it was read: TGTGCCAGCAGGACTGGGGGTCAAGACACCCAGTAC. Protein product: CASRTGGQDTQY. The entire CDR3 protein is CASRTGGQDTQYF.